The 27 T cell receptor beta chains below were found in one sample sequenced in a study of CDR3 diversity in severe acne. MiXCR, applied by TCRdb to the PCR reads, yields one record per CDR3 protein. The table records approximately 77,000 distinct CDR3 sequences, about 53% of them present only once. The sequencing input was blood. These receptors were taken from a male donor with severe acne vulgaris.

Concerning this clonotype itself: One end of the junction is discordant with germline, which a read error may explain. The chain uses TRBV5-1 and TRBJ1-1; no reliable D call. Germline CDR1 is SGHRS and CDR2 is YFSETQ. The CDR3 spans 16 residues. In DNA, the CDR3 is TGTGCCAGCAGCTTGACCCTCGAGAGCGAGGGTACTGAAGCTTTCTTT. It yields the protein CASSLTLESEGTEAFF.

This clonotype has a count of ten or more. The gene calls are TRBV7-3 and TRBJ2-1; D not resolved. This CDR3 is built from 16 residues. Trimming cost V 0 bases and J 6 bases, with 15 bases left between them. The V gene's germline CDR1 is SGHTA and CDR2 FQGTGA. The CDR3 sequence: CASSLTAAKAGNEQFF. CDR3 coding DNA: TGTGCCAGCAGCTTAACCGCGGCCAAAGCCGGCAATGAGCAGTTCTTC.

This clonotype was found many times. The chain uses TRBV20-1 and TRBJ1-1, with 9 bases identical to TRBD1. The CDR3 is made up of 17 amino acids. Germline CDR1 is DFQATT and CDR2 is SNEGSKA (reference sequence). J gave up 1 base and V 5 bases, and 14 bases lay outside the gene matches. DNA for the CDR3: TGCAGTGCTTCCCGGGGGACAGGGTTTTTTCGGAACACTGAAGCTTTCTTT. The encoded protein is CSASRGTGFFRNTEAFF.

This clonotype was seen only a few times. The V call is TRBV7-9, the J call TRBJ1-2; perhaps TRBD1 as D (6 bases). Germline values: CDR1 SEHNR, CDR2 FQNEAQ (reference sequence). This CDR3 is built from 15 residues. Trimming removed 6 bases from V and 4 bases from J, with 18 bases in between. CDR3 sequence: CASSDRTGFGYGYTF. In nucleotides, the CDR3 is TGTGCCAGCAGTGACCGCACAGGGTTTGGCTATGGCTACACCTTC.

There are a few counts of this clonotype. This chain uses TRBV4-2 with TRBJ2-1; D perhaps matches TRBD2 (6 bases). Trimming cost V 1 base and J 1 base, with 8 bases left between them. This CDR3 contains 15 residues. Germline CDR1 and CDR2: LGHNA and YNFKEQ. Written as DNA, the CDR3 is TGTGCCAGCAGCCAAGCGGAGGGGTCCTACAATGAGCAGTTCTTC. It encodes CASSQAEGSYNEQFF.

The chain links TRBV20-1 to TRBJ2-7; D is undetermined. Germline CDR1 is DFQATT and CDR2 is SNEGSKA (reference sequence). CDR3 length: 12 residues. The ends were cut back, 1 base at V and 4 bases at J, with 8 bases in the middle. The CDR3 nucleotides are TGCAGTGCTAGAGGTCTTGAGTACGAGCAGTACTTC. This gives the protein CSARGLEYEQYF.

At least ten counts were recorded for this clonotype. This chain connects TRBV4-1 to TRBJ1-4; 9 bases align to TRBD1. Germline V gene sequence: CDR1 MGHRA, CDR2 YSYEKL. The CDR3 is made up of 15 amino acids. V trimming: 3 bases; J trimming: 8 bases; junction bases outside the gene matches: 7. The CDR3 loop reads CASSQTGTGWEKLFF. The CDR3 DNA sequence: TGCGCCAGCAGCCAGACCGGGACAGGGTGGGAAAAACTGTTTTTT.

The chain has TRBV6-4 and TRBJ2-7; D might be TRBD1 (5 bases). Germline CDR1 is MRHNA and CDR2 is SNTAGT. V was trimmed by 2 bases and J by 0 bases, leaving 17 bases between them. This CDR3 contains 17 residues. In nucleotides, the CDR3 is TGTGCCAGCAGTGACAGGGGTGCACCTCCGTGCTCCTACGAGCAGTACTTC. It translates to CASSDRGAPPCSYEQYF.

This clonotype was seen ten or more times. The DNA for the CDR3 is TGTGCCACCAGTGATTTGGGGCAGGGTAAGAATGAGCAGTTCTTC. It codes for CATSDLGQGKNEQFF. This sequence joins TRBV24-1 and TRBJ2-1, with a tentative D call TRBD1 (5 bases). The germline V gene encodes CDR1 KGHDR and CDR2 SFDVKD. The V gene lost 0 bases and the J gene lost 7 bases, with 12 bases spanning the gap. The CDR3 sequence is 15 residues long.

At least ten counts were recorded for this clonotype. The chain links TRBV20-1 to TRBJ2-5, with 9 bases matching TRBD1. This CDR3 region has 15 residues. CDR1 and CDR2 (germline): DFQATT, SNEGSKA (reference sequence). Trimming at V came to 3 bases and at J to 4 bases, leaving 9 bases not matched to a gene. The CDR3 sequence: CSARATGGGRETQYF. In nucleotides, the CDR3 is TGCAGTGCTAGGGCCACAGGGGGCGGGCGAGAGACCCAGTACTTC.

The chain employs TRBV15 and TRBJ2-1; 10 bases map to TRBD2. Germline V gives CDR1 LNHNV, CDR2 YYDKDF (reference sequence). This CDR3 is 14 amino acids long. Trimming cost V 1 base and J 6 bases; bases outside gene matches: 0. The CDR3 DNA follows: TGTGCCACCAGCAGAGGGACTAGCGGCAATGAGCAGTTCTTC. As protein: CATSRGTSGNEQFF.

Worth noting for this clonotype: It is unclear where the CDR3 begins or ends on the DNA, so no DNA is shown, and the CDR3 is as TCRdb lists it. This sequence joins TRBV20-1 and TRBJ2-2; TRBD1, the table's D call, was not compared with the DNA. Germline V gives CDR1 DFQATT, CDR2 SNEGSKA (reference sequence). 21 amino acids form the CDR3, both terminal residues included. The CDR3 sequence is CSAGDRGGKNIQYFGAGELFF.

This clonotype was recorded a few times. For the CDR3, the DNA is TGTGCCTTAAAGAGGGGTGCTGGAAACACCATATATTTT. Translated: CALKRGAGNTIYF. This chain uses TRBV12-3 or TRBV12-4 with TRBJ1-3; TRBD1 might be the D (5 bases). Trimming removed 11 bases at V and 2 bases at J, with 13 bases between. The CDR3 runs 13 residues.

The gene calls are TRBV29-1 and TRBJ1-1, with D unresolved. The V gene's germline CDR1 is SQVTM and CDR2 ANQGSEA. The length of the CDR3 is 13 residues. Trimming took off 6 bases at V and 3 bases at J, with 14 bases between the two ends. CDR3 nucleotide sequence: TGCAGCGTAGATGGAGGCTCGGACACTGAAGCTTTCTTT. Protein: CSVDGGSDTEAFF.

The gene calls are TRBV7-8 and TRBJ2-5, with unresolved D. V shed 5 bases and J shed 4 bases, with 8 bases lying between them. The CDR3 extends over 12 amino acids. Germline CDR1 is SGHVS and CDR2 is FQNEAQ. CDR3 nucleotide sequence: TGTGCCAGCAGCCTGGACGTAGAGACCCAGTACTTC. It encodes CASSLDVETQYF.

As concerns this clonotype: An end of the junction differs from the germline gene, which may be a read error. V and J are TRBV7-9 and TRBJ2-5; 8 bases match TRBD1. The V gene's germline CDR1 is SEHNR and CDR2 FQNEAQ (reference sequence). This CDR3 comprises 14 residues. This CDR3 is CASSRQGMGETQYF. The CDR3 DNA reads as TGCGCCAGCAGCCGACAGGGGATGGGAGAGACCCAGTACTTC.

This clonotype has a count of ten or more. The rearrangement joins TRBV9 to TRBJ2-7; D unresolved. CDR1 SGDLS and CDR2 YYNGEE come from the germline V gene. With 3 bases removed from V and 3 bases from J, the gap between germline ends came to 13 bases. This CDR3 is 14 amino acids long. As DNA, the CDR3 is TGTGCCAGCAGCGAGGACGGACGGAGCTACGAGCAGTACTTC. It is translated as CASSEDGRSYEQYF.

In this sample, this clonotype turned up a few times. The rearrangement links TRBV10-1 to TRBJ2-7; D is possibly TRBD1 or TRBD2 (5 bases each). CDR1 WNHNN and CDR2 SYGVQD come from the germline V gene (reference sequence). V dropped 3 bases and J dropped 6 bases, with 6 bases sitting between them. The CDR3 is 11 amino acids. In DNA, the CDR3 is TGCGCCAGCAGTGATGGGGGCGAGCAGTACTTC. It is translated as CASSDGGEQYF.

Concerning this clonotype itself: Compared with germline, one end of the junction differs, possibly owing to a read error. V gene TRBV2 combines with J gene TRBJ2-5; D ambiguous. The CDR3 consists of 13 residues. The germline V gene has CDR1 SNHLY and CDR2 FYNNEI. The CDR3 loop reads CASRRPAVETQCF. The CDR3, as DNA: TGTGCCAGCAGGAGACCCGCGGTGGAGACCCAGTGCTTC.

In regard to this clonotype: A read error may account for a junction end that differs from germline. The V and J genes are TRBV19 and TRBJ2-7; D gene ambiguous. This CDR3 is 15 amino acids long. Germline CDR1 reads LNHDA; CDR2 reads SQIVND (reference sequence). CDR3: CASTIRASPSCEQYF. Here the CDR3 DNA reads TGTGCCAGTACGATTCGGGCAAGTCCATCCTGCGAGCAGTACTTC.

This clonotype showed up just a few times. The chain couples TRBV28 to TRBJ2-7; 9 bases are a match to TRBD2. The germline CDR1 and CDR2 sequences are MDHEN and SYDVKM. The CDR3 has 15 amino acids. Trimming at V came to 4 bases and at J to 4 bases, leaving 8 bases not matched to a gene. CDR3 residues: CASSSSGTSLYEQYF. CDR3 sequence (DNA): TGTGCCAGCAGTTCATCCGGGACTAGCTTGTACGAGCAGTACTTC.

This clonotype showed up many times. The chain uses TRBV6-5 and TRBJ1-1; D gene unclear. Deletions cut 1 base from V and 5 bases from J, with 11 bases between. The germline V gene encodes CDR1 MNHEY and CDR2 SVGAGI. CDR3 length equals 14 residues. The CDR3 DNA is TGTGCCAGCAGTTACTTCTTGGGGAAGACTGAAGCTTTCTTT. Translated: CASSYFLGKTEAFF.

In its sample, this clonotype was seen many times. The chain uses TRBV5-6 and TRBJ1-3, with D unclear. CDR3 length: 14 residues. Germline lookup yields CDR1 SGHDT and CDR2 YYEEEE. V gave up 1 base and J gave up 3 bases, with 8 bases separating them. The CDR3: CASSLRGGGNTIYF. In DNA, the CDR3 is TGTGCCAGCAGCTTGCGGGGTGGTGGAAACACCATATATTTT.

The J gene is TRBJ2-1, the V gene TRBV6-5; 8 bases fit TRBD1. This CDR3 comprises 15 residues. Looked up from germline, CDR1 is MNHEY and CDR2 is SVGAGI. J lost 5 bases, V lost 4 bases, and 7 bases had no gene match. The CDR3 sequence: CASSSTGQGDNEQFF. CDR3 bases: TGTGCCAGCAGTTCAACCGGACAGGGAGACAATGAGCAGTTCTTC.

On this clonotype itself: One end of the junction does not line up with germline, which may come from a read error. The chain combines TRBV7-2 with TRBJ2-1; TRBD2 matches 7 bases. Germline CDR1 reads SGHTA; CDR2 reads FQGNSA. The CDR3 has 13 residues. The CDR3 region is CASSLAGGDEQFF. The CDR3 DNA follows: TGCGCCAGCAGCTTAGCGGGTGGTGATGAGCAGTTCTTC.

Turning to this clonotype: A much larger clone differs by one base, so this may be a read error. The chain combines TRBV19 with TRBJ2-7; tentative D call: TRBD2 (5 bases). The CDR3 sequence is 16 residues long. Per the germline V gene, CDR1 is LNHDA and CDR2 is SQIVND (reference sequence). For the CDR3, the DNA is TGTGCCAGTAGTAAGTTAAAGAGGGTAAGCTCCTACGAGCAGTGCTTC. Translation: CASSKLKRVSSYEQCF.

The chain has TRBV10-3 and TRBJ2-2; 11 bases align to TRBD2. Germline loops: CDR1 ENHRY, CDR2 SYGVKD. The CDR3 has 16 amino acids. V dropped 6 bases and J dropped 5; count of bases not matched to a gene: 8. CDR3 coding DNA: TGTGCCATCAGCCCGACTAGCGGGATGAGAACCGGGGAGCTGTTTTTT. Its protein product is CAISPTSGMRTGELFF.